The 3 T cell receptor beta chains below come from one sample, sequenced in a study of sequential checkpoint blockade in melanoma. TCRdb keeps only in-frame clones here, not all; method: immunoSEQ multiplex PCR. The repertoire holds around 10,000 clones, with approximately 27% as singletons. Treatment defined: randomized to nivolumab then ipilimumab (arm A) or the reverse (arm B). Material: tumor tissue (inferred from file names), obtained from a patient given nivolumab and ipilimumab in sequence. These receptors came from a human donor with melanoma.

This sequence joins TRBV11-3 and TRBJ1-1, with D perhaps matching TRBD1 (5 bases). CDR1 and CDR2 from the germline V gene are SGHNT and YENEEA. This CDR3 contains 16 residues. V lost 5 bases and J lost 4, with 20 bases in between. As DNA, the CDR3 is TGTGCCAGCAGCGCGGTCTACGGGGGTTTTGGCACTGAAGCTTTCTTT. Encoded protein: CASSAVYGGFGTEAFF. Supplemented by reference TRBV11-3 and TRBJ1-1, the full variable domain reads EAGVVQSPRYKIIEKKQPVAFWCNPISGHNTLYWYLQNLGQGPELLIRYENEEAVDDSQLPKDRFSAERLKGVDSTLKIQPAELGDSAVYLCASSAVYGGFGTEAFFGQGTRLTVV.

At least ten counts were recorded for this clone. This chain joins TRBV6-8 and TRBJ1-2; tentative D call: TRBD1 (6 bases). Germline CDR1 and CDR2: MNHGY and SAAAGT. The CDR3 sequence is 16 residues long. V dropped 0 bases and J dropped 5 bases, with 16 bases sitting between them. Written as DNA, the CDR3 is TGTGCCAGCAGTTACTCAGGGGCAGGGGACGGGTATGGCTACACCTTC. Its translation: CASSYSGAGDGYGYTF.

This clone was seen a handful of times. The CDR3 coding sequence is TGTGCCAGCAGCTTAGTCCCGGACCAAGAGACCCAGTACTTC. Its protein product is CASSLVPDQETQYF. The chain joins TRBV11-1 to TRBJ2-5; D is unresolved. Germline V gene sequence: CDR1 SGHAT, CDR2 FQDESV (reference sequence). The germline V and J ends were trimmed by 1 base and 0 bases, with 6 bases remaining between them. This CDR3 has 14 amino acids.